These 26 T cell receptor beta chains share one sample of origin, sequenced in a study of blood T cells in healthy people across ages. Combining a sample-barcoded 5' primer with a J-beta primer mix, a second PCR ran for about 7 to 11 cycles. Via MiXCR, TCRdb re-called the 5' RACE reads, giving one row per CDR3 protein. The sample consists of 1 million or so distinct CDR3 sequences, almost 25% of them appearing once. The data also belong to a second study, concerning T cells of mothers and their children.

Sequenced: blood. The receptors shown here come from a girl aged 2-15 years in good health.

V usage is TRBV12-3 or TRBV12-4 and J usage is TRBJ1-2, with TRBD1 as a possible D gene (5 bases). The CDR3 has 14 amino acids. V shed 3 bases and J shed 6 bases, with 14 bases lying between them. CDR3 nucleotide sequence: TGTGCCAGCAGTTTTTTGGGGCGCGAAAATGGCTACACCTTC. It yields the protein CASSFLGRENGYTF.

This clonotype was counted a few times. V is TRBV20-1 and J is TRBJ2-5; 7 nucleotides agree with TRBD2. The trim removed 3 bases at V and 3 bases at J, leaving 13 bases unmatched. The CDR3 is 16 residues long. CDR1 DFQATT and CDR2 SNEGSKA come from the germline V gene (reference sequence). CDR3 protein: CSASWGGDETEETQYF. In DNA, the CDR3 is TGCAGTGCTAGCTGGGGGGGAGACGAAACCGAAGAGACCCAGTACTTC.

J is TRBJ2-5 and V is TRBV18, with TRBD1 matching over 8 bases. The CDR3 contains 15 residues. Per the germline V gene, CDR1 is KGHSH and CDR2 is LQKENI. V shed 4 bases and J 5 bases; nucleotides not matched to a gene: 9. The DNA for the CDR3 is TGTGCCAGCTCACGAGGACAGGGTGTTCCGGAGACCCAGTACTTC. This codes for CASSRGQGVPETQYF. Supplemented by reference TRBV18 and TRBJ2-5, the full variable domain reads NAGVMQNPRHLVRRRGQEARLRCSPMKGHSHVYWYRQLPEEGLKFMVYLQKENIIDESGMPKERFSAEFPKEGPSILRIQQVVRGDSAAYFCASSRGQGVPETQYFGPGTRLLVL.

Comments on this clonotype: Here the CDR3 omits its conserved ending phenylalanine or tryptophan, so a read error is the likely source. J is TRBJ2-1 and V is TRBV28, with D maybe TRBD1 (5 bases). V lost 7 bases to trimming and J lost 6 bases, with 22 bases between them. The CDR3 runs 16 residues. Looked up from germline, CDR1 is MDHEN and CDR2 is SYDVKM. In nucleotides, the CDR3 is TGTGCCAGCACTCTGACAGTCCACCCGGGCCTCAATGAGCAGTTCCTC. Protein sequence: CASTLTVHPGLNEQFL.

This clonotype has a handful of counts. The chain combines TRBV29-1 with TRBJ2-5; no clear D gene. Germline CDR1 reads SQVTM; CDR2 reads ANQGSEA. The CDR3 is 13 amino acids. V was pared by 3 bases and J by 2 bases, with 10 bases between. In DNA form, the CDR3 reads TGCAGCGTTGAGCAGGAGCTACAAGAGACCCAGTACTTC. This encodes CSVEQELQETQYF. Supplemented by reference TRBV29-1 and TRBJ2-5, the full variable domain reads SAVISQKPSRDICQRGTSLTIQCQVDSQVTMMFWYRQQPGQSLTLIATANQGSEATYESGFVIDKFPISRPNLTFSTLTVSNMSPEDSSIYLCSVEQELQETQYFGPGTRLLVL.

The genes are TRBV6-4 and TRBJ1-2; tentative D call: TRBD1 (6 bases). This CDR3 contains 15 residues. Trimming left V 4 bases short and J 5 bases short, with 17 bases between. In germline, CDR1 is MRHNA, CDR2 SNTAGT. The CDR3 protein is CASSGEMDSSYGYTF. DNA for the CDR3: TGTGCCAGCAGTGGGGAAATGGACAGTTCGTATGGCTACACCTTC.

The CDR3 DNA follows: TGTGCCAGCAGTTTATCTACAGGGGGCGCAAACCAGCCCCAGCATTTT. As protein: CASSLSTGGANQPQHF. This sequence joins TRBV27 and TRBJ1-5, with 9 bases fitting TRBD1. This CDR3 is built from 16 residues. The germline V gene has CDR1 MNHEY and CDR2 SMNVEV (reference sequence). V shed 0 bases, J shed 7 bases, and the junction held 7 bases outside the gene matches.

V and J are TRBV4-2 and TRBJ2-5; no reliable D call. This CDR3 has 14 amino acids. Trimming removed 1 base at V and 5 bases at J, with 11 bases between. CDR1 is LGHNA, CDR2 YNFKEQ, per germline. CDR3 region: CASSQGEAGETQYF. For the CDR3, the DNA is TGTGCCAGCAGCCAAGGGGAAGCAGGCGAGACCCAGTACTTC.

This clonotype was observed a few times. V and J are TRBV7-6 and TRBJ2-7, with D uncertain. The CDR3 runs 14 residues. Germline CDR1 reads SGHVS; CDR2 reads FNYEAQ. V lost 4 bases, J lost 3 bases, and 13 bases lay in between. Written as DNA, the CDR3 is TGTGCCAGCAGCTCGAATTTGATGAGCTACGAGCAGTACTTC. Translated, it gives CASSSNLMSYEQYF. Using reference TRBV7-6 and TRBJ2-7 for the parts outside the CDR3, the full variable domain is GAGVSQSPRYKVTKRGQDVALRCDPISGHVSLYWYRQALGQGPEFLTYFNYEAQQDKSGLPNDRFSAERPEGSISTLTIQRTEQRDSAMYRCASSSNLMSYEQYFGPGTRLTVT.

CDR3 in amino acids: CASSYGQGADTGELFF. In DNA, the CDR3 is TGTGCCAGCAGCTATGGACAGGGGGCGGACACCGGGGAGCTGTTTTTT. This chain connects TRBV11-2 to TRBJ2-2; 11 nucleotides align to TRBD1. The CDR3 has 16 residues. Trimming removed 4 bases from V and 3 bases from J; junction bases left unmatched: 4. Germline V lookup: CDR1 SGHAT, CDR2 FQNNGV.

This clonotype turned up a few times. The chain recombines TRBV7-6 with TRBJ2-7; weak D call: TRBD1 (6 bases). CDR3 size: 13 residues. Germline loops: CDR1 SGHVS, CDR2 FNYEAQ. V was trimmed by 5 bases and J by 5 bases, leaving 13 bases between them. The CDR3 DNA sequence: TGTGCCAGCAGCCCACAGGGAGTCCACGAGCAGTACTTC. Its translation is CASSPQGVHEQYF.

This clonotype was seen a handful of times. V is TRBV29-1 and J is TRBJ2-1; D could derive from TRBD1 or TRBD2 (5 bases each). From germline, CDR1 is SQVTM and CDR2 ANQGSEA. The CDR3 contains 12 residues. Trimming shortened V by 0 bases and J by 14 bases, and 14 bases separated the two germline ends. The CDR3 region has the DNA TGCAGCGTTGAAGAGGGGCGGGCACGCGAGTTCTTC. Translated, it gives CSVEEGRAREFF.

This clonotype was seen a few times. The gene calls are TRBV27 and TRBJ2-1; the D is unclear. V was shortened by 8 bases and J by 12 bases, with 17 bases between the two germline ends. The CDR3 extends over 12 amino acids. The germline CDR1 and CDR2 sequences are MNHEY and SMNVEV (reference sequence). The chain's CDR3 is CASSDTFRLQFF. The DNA of the CDR3 is TGTGCCAGCTCGGATACATTCCGGCTGCAGTTCTTC.

This chain connects TRBV3-1 to TRBJ2-1, with D unresolved. This CDR3 region has 12 residues. CDR1 and CDR2 from the germline V gene are LGHDT and YNNKEL (reference sequence). V was shortened by 6 bases and J by 6 bases, with 9 bases between the two germline ends. CDR3 nucleotides: TGTGCCAGCAGACTCGGCCCCAATGAGCAGTTCTTC. It encodes CASRLGPNEQFF.

This clonotype was found once. J is TRBJ1-1 and V is TRBV5-1; D is ambiguous. This CDR3 has 13 residues. Trimming pared 4 bases from V and 3 bases from J, leaving 10 bases between. Germline loops: CDR1 SGHRS, CDR2 YFSETQ. The CDR3 protein is CASSQHSDTEAFF. CDR3 nucleotide sequence: TGCGCCAGCAGCCAACACAGTGACACTGAAGCTTTCTTT.

The chain links TRBV10-3 to TRBJ2-5, with 7 positions matching TRBD1. The CDR3 length is 15 residues. Germline V gene data show CDR1 as ENHRY and CDR2 as SYGVKD. Losses at the gene ends were 3 bases for V and 5 bases for J; bases not matched to a gene: 9. CDR3 DNA sequence: TGTGCCATCAGTGATCCCGACAGGGCATGGGAGACCCAGTACTTC. Translated: CAISDPDRAWETQYF.

The chain uses TRBV9 and TRBJ1-6; D gene unclear. The length of the CDR3 is 16 residues. The germline CDR1 and CDR2 sequences are SGDLS and YYNGEE. V was cut by 4 bases and J by 1 base, with 12 bases left in between. CDR3 DNA sequence: TGTGCCAGCAGCCCATCGGACCGTTCCTATAATTCACCCCTCCACTTT. It codes for CASSPSDRSYNSPLHF.

The table lists this clonotype with many counts. The chain is built from TRBV7-2 and TRBJ2-5; 7 nucleotides line up with TRBD2. J gave up 3 bases and V 6 bases, and 10 bases lay outside the gene matches. The CDR3 runs to 15 residues. Germline V lookup: CDR1 SGHTA, CDR2 FQGNSA. For the CDR3, the DNA is TGTGCCAGCAGTTTGGGCGGGAGAGGGGAAGAGACCCAGTACTTC. This sequence encodes CASSLGGRGEETQYF.

This clonotype was counted only a few times. The chain recombines TRBV29-1 with TRBJ1-1; D may be TRBD1 (5 bases). V lost 6 bases and J 7 bases, leaving 12 bases between the germline ends. Germline assignment: CDR1 SQVTM and CDR2 ANQGSEA. The CDR3 covers 11 residues. Here the CDR3 reads CSVKPQGEAFF. CDR3 DNA sequence: TGCAGCGTAAAGCCTCAGGGTGAAGCTTTCTTT.

The table lists this clonotype with a few counts. V gene TRBV20-1 combines with J gene TRBJ2-3; D gene uncertain. V was trimmed by 0 bases and J by 5 bases, leaving 9 bases between them. The germline gives CDR1 DFQATT, CDR2 SNEGSKA (reference sequence). The CDR3 totals 13 residues. The CDR3 is CSARDQWGDTQYF. The CDR3 nucleotides are TGCAGTGCTAGAGATCAGTGGGGAGATACGCAGTATTTT.

This chain joins TRBV12-3 or TRBV12-4 and TRBJ2-4; a possible D gene is TRBD1 (6 bases). This CDR3 comprises 14 residues. Deletions cut 9 bases from V and 0 bases from J, with 12 bases between. Here the CDR3 reads CASTGILAKNIQYF. The DNA of the CDR3 is TGTGCCAGTACAGGGATCTTAGCCAAAAACATTCAGTACTTC.

In its sample, this clonotype was seen a few times. The junction does not match germline at one end; this may be a read error. This sequence joins TRBV11-2 and TRBJ2-5; D is perhaps TRBD1 (5 bases). This CDR3 region has 14 residues. In germline, CDR1 is SGHAT, CDR2 FQNNGV. The CDR3 DNA follows: TGTGCCAGCAGCTTAGATCCAGGGATGGAGACCCAGTGCTTC. It translates to CASSLDPGMETQCF.

This clonotype was seen a handful of times. The V call is TRBV27, the J call TRBJ2-5, with TRBD2 matching over 9 bases. The length of the CDR3 is 17 residues. Germline CDR1 and CDR2: MNHEY and SMNVEV (reference sequence). J lost 4 bases, V lost 4 bases, and 13 bases had no gene match. The CDR3 spells CASSSRMGLAYLETQYF. In DNA form, the CDR3 reads TGTGCCAGCAGTTCCCGGATGGGACTAGCTTATTTAGAGACCCAGTACTTC.

This clonotype was counted between two and nine times. V gene TRBV28 combines with J gene TRBJ1-5; TRBD1 might be the D (5 bases). There are 15 residues in the CDR3. Germline values: CDR1 MDHEN, CDR2 SYDVKM. Trimming cost V 3 bases and J 2 bases, with 11 bases left between them. CDR3 bases: TGTGCCAGCAGTTTCAGGGTCTATGGCAATCAGCCCCAGCATTTT. Translated, it gives CASSFRVYGNQPQHF.

The table lists this clonotype with a few counts. The rearrangement joins TRBV9 to TRBJ2-7; 10 bases are a match to TRBD2. J lost 4 bases, V lost 0 bases, and 1 base had no gene match. Germline values: CDR1 SGDLS, CDR2 YYNGEE. The CDR3 has 14 residues. The CDR3 DNA reads TGTGCCAGCAGCGTAGCTAGCGGGAGTTACGAGCAGTACTTC. Its protein is CASSVASGSYEQYF.

This clonotype appeared a few times. This chain links TRBV18 with TRBJ1-1, with D possibly being TRBD1 (6 bases). The CDR3 totals 14 residues. Germline lookup yields CDR1 KGHSH and CDR2 LQKENI. Trimming shortened V by 2 bases and J by 1 base, and 8 bases separated the two germline ends. This CDR3 is CASSPTGPNTEAFF. The CDR3 DNA is TGTGCCAGCTCACCAACAGGGCCGAACACTGAAGCTTTCTTT.